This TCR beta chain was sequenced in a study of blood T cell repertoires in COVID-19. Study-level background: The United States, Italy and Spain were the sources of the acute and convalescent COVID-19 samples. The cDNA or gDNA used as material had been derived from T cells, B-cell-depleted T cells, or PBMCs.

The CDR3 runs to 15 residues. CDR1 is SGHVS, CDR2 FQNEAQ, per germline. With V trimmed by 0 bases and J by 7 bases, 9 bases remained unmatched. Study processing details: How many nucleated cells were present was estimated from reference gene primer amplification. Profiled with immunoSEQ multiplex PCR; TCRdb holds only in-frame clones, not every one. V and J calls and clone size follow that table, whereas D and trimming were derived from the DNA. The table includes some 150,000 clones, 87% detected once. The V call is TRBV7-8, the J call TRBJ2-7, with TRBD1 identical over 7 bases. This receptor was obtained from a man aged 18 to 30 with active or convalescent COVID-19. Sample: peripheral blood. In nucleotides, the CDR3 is TGTGCCAGCAGCTTAGCGACAGGGCCTACCCCAGAGCAGTACGTC. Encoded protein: CASSLATGPTPEQYV.